Sequencing of this T cell receptor (beta chain) was carried out in a study of shared clonotypes between healthy human individuals. Whole-study findings and limits: Represented diversity, genetic and exposure-history alike, was limited by few donors.

As for this clone: Its antigen is still unknown.

Clones were read by immunoSEQ multiplex PCR, and TCRdb kept only the in-frame ones, dropping some. The sample lists 950,000 to 1,300,000 clones; 65% to 75% were seen once. The sample consisted of memory CD4+ T cells sorted from blood. Subset indicated: CD45RA-negative fraction. This receptor was obtained from a man aged 18-30 years in good health.

The CDR3 region is CAWTIAGELNTEAFF. CDR3 sequence (DNA): TGTGCCTGGACCATAGCGGGGGAACTGAACACTGAAGCTTTCTTT. The chain joins TRBV30 to TRBJ1-1; D might be TRBD1 (5 bases). CDR3 length: 15 residues. In germline, CDR1 is GTSNPN, CDR2 SVGIG (reference sequence). Trimming took off 4 bases at V and 0 bases at J, with 15 bases between the two ends.